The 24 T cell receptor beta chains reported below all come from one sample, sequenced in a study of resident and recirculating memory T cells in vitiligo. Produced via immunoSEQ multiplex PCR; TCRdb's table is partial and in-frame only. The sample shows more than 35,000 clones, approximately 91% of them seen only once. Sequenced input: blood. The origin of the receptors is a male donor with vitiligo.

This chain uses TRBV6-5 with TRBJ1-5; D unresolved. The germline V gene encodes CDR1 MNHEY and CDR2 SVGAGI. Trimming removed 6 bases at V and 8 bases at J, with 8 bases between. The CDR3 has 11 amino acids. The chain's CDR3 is CASSREEPQHF. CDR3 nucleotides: TGTGCCAGCAGCAGAGAGGAGCCCCAGCATTTT.

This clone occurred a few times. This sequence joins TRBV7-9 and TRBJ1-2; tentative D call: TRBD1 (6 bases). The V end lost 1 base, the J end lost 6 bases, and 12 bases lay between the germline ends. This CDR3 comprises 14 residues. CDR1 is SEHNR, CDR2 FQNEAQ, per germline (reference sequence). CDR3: CASSLGNPGDGYTF. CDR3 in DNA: TGTGCCAGCAGCTTAGGAAATCCAGGGGATGGCTACACCTTC. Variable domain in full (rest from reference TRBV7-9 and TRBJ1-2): DTGVSQNPRHKITKRGQNVTFRCDPISEHNRLYWYRQTLGQGPEFLTYFQNEAQLEKSRLLSDRFSAERPKGSFSTLEIQRTEQGDSAMYLCASSLGNPGDGYTFGSGTRLTVV.

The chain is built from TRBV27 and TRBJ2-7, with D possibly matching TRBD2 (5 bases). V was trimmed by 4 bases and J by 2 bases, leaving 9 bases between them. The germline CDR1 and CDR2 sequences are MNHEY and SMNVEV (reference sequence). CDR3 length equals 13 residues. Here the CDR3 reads CASSSLAPYEQYF. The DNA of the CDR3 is TGTGCCAGCAGTTCCCTAGCTCCCTACGAGCAGTACTTC.

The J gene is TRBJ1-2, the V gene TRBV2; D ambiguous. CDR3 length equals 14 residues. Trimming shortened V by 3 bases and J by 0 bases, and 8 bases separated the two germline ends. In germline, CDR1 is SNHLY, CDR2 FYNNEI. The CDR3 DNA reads TGTGCCAGCAGTGACGGTTCCCCTAACTATGGCTACACCTTC. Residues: CASSDGSPNYGYTF.

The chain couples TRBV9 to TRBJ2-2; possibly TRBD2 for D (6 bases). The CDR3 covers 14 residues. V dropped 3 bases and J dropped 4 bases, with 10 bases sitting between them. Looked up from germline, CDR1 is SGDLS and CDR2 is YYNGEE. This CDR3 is CASSGRSGTGELFF. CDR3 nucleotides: TGTGCCAGCAGCGGGCGTAGCGGCACCGGGGAGCTGTTTTTT.

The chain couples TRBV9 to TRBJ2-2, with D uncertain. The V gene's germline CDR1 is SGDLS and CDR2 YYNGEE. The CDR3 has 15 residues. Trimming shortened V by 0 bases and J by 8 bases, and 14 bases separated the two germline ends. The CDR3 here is CASSVAGATVGELFF. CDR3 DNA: TGTGCCAGCAGCGTAGCTGGAGCCACCGTGGGGGAGCTGTTTTTT. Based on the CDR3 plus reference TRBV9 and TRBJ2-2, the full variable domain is DSGVTQTPKHLITATGQRVTLRCSPRSGDLSVYWYQQSLDQGLQFLIQYYNGEERAKGNILERFSAQQFPDLHSELNLSSLELGDSALYFCASSVAGATVGELFFGEGSRLTVL.

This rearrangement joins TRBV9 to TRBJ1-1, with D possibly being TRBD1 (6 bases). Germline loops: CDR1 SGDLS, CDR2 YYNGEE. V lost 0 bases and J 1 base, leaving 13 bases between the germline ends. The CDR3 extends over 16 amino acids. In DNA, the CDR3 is TGTGCCAGCAGCGTAGGAGGACAGAACAAGAACACTGAAGCTTTCTTT. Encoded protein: CASSVGGQNKNTEAFF.

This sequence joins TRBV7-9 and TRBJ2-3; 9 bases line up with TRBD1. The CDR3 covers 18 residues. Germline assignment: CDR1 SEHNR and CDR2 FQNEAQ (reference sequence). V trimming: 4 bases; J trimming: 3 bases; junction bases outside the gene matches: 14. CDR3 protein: CASSWRTGARNLTDTQYF. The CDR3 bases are TGTGCCAGCAGCTGGCGGACAGGGGCCCGAAACCTTACAGATACGCAGTATTTT.

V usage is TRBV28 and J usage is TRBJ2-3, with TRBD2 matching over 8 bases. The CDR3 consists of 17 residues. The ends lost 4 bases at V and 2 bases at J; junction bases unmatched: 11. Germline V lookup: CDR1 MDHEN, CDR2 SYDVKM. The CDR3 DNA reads TGTGCCAGCAGTTCCGACGTCGGGACTAGTATCACAGATACGCAGTATTTT. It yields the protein CASSSDVGTSITDTQYF. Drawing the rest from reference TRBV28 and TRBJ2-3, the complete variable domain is DVKVTQSSRYLVKRTGEKVFLECVQDMDHENMFWYRQDPGLGLRLIYFSYDVKMKEKGDIPEGYSVSREKKERFSLILESASTNQTSMYLCASSSDVGTSITDTQYFGPGTRLTVL.

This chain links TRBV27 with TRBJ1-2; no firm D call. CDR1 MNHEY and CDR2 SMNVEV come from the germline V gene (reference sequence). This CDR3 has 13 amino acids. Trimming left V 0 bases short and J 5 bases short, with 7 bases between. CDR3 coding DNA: TGTGCCAGCAGTTTATCCGGCGGGTATGGCTACACCTTC. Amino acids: CASSLSGGYGYTF.

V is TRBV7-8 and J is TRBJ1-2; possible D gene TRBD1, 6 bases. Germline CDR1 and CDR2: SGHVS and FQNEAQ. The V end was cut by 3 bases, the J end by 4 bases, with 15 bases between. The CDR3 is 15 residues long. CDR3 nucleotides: TGTGCCAGCAGCTTGCCAGGGGAAAGGGGCTATGGCTACACCTTC. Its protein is CASSLPGERGYGYTF.

The CDR3 DNA reads as TGCAGCGCGCGTGTTTTAGAGAGTTACACCGGGGAGCTGTTTTTT. Protein: CSARVLESYTGELFF. The chain combines TRBV29-1 with TRBJ2-2, with D hard to call. This CDR3 spans 15 amino acids. V was trimmed by 7 bases and J by 3 bases, leaving 18 bases between them. Germline lookup yields CDR1 SQVTM and CDR2 ANQGSEA.

The CDR3 sequence is CASSRTGGGMDGYTF. CDR3 DNA sequence: TGTGCCAGCAGCCGAACAGGGGGAGGTATGGATGGCTACACCTTC. V usage is TRBV7-3 and J usage is TRBJ1-2; 8 bases fit TRBD1. The V gene end was trimmed by 5 bases and the J gene end by 6 bases; junction bases not matched to a gene: 11. CDR3 length: 15 residues. Per germline, CDR1 SGHTA and CDR2 FQGTGA.

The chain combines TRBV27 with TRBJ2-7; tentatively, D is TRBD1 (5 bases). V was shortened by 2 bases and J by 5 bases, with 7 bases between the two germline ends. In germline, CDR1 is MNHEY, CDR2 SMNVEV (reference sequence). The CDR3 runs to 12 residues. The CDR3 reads CASSLIGDEQYF. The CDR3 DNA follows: TGTGCCAGCAGTTTAATAGGGGACGAGCAGTACTTC.

CDR3 in DNA: TGTGCCAGCAGCCCGTTGACTAGCGGGGAGTCACAGATCGGTGCCCAAACAGATACGCAGTATTTT. Its translation: CASSPLTSGESQIGAQTDTQYF. This chain uses TRBV7-3 with TRBJ2-3; 11 nucleotides line up with TRBD2. Germline CDR1 SGHTA, CDR2 FQGTGA. V lost 5 bases to trimming and J lost 3 bases; unmatched junction nucleotides: 25. There are 22 residues in the CDR3. Together with reference TRBV7-3 and TRBJ2-3, the CDR3 gives the full variable domain: GAGVSQTPSNKVTEKGKYVELRCDPISGHTALYWYRQSLGQGPEFLIYFQGTGAADDSGLPNDRFFAVRPEGSVSTLKIQRTERGDSAVYLCASSPLTSGESQIGAQTDTQYFGPGTRLTVL.

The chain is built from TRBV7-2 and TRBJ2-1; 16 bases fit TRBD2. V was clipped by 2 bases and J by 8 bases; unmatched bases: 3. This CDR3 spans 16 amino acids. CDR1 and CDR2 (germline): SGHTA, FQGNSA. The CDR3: CASSLLGLAGGYEQFF. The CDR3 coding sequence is TGTGCCAGCAGCTTACTGGGACTAGCGGGGGGGTATGAGCAGTTCTTC.

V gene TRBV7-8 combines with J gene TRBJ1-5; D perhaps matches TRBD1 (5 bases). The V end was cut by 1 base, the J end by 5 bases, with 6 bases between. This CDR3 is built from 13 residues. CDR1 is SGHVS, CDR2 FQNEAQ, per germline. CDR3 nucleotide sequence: TGTGCCAGCAGCTTAGGGGGGGATCAGCCCCAGCATTTT. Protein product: CASSLGGDQPQHF.

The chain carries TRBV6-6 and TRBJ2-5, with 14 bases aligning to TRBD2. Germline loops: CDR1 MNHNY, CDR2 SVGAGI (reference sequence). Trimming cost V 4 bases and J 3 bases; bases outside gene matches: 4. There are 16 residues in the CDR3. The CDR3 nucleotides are TGTGCCAGCAGTTCCGGACTAGCGGGGGGAAAAGAGACCCAGTACTTC. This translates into CASSSGLAGGKETQYF.

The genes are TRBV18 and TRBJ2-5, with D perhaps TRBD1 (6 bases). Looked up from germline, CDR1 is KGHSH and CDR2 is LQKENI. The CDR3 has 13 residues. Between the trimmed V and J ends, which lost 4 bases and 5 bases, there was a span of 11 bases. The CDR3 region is CASSRSRGETQYF. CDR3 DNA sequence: TGTGCCAGCTCACGATCGAGGGGGGAGACCCAGTACTTC.

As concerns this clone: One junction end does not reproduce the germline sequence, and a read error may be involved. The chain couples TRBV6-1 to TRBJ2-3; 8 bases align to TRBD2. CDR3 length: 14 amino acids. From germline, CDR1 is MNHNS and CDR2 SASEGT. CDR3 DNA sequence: TGTGCCAGCGGGTCGCGGGGGGACACAGATGCGCAGTATTTT. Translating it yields CASGSRGDTDAQYF.

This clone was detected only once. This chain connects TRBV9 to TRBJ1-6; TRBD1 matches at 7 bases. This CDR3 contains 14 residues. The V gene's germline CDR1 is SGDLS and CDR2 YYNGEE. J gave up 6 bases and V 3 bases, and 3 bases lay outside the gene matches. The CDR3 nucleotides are TGTGCCAGCAGCGGACGGGACAGTAATTCACCCCTCCACTTT. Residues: CASSGRDSNSPLHF.

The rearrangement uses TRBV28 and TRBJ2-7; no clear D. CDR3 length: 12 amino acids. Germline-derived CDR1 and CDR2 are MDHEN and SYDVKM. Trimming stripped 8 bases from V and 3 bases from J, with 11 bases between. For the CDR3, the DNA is TGTGCCAGCGCAAGAACAAGCTACGAGCAGTACTTC. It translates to CASARTSYEQYF.

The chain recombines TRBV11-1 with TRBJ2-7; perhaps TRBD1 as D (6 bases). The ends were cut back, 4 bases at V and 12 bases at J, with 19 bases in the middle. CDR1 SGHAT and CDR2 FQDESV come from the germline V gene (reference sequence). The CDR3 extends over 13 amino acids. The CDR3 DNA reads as TGTGCCAGCAGCTCCAGGGGACGCCTCCAACCGTACTTC. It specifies CASSSRGRLQPYF.

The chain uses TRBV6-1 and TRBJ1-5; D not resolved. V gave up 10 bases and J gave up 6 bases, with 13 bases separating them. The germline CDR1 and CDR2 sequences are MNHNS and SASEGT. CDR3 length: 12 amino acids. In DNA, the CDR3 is TGTGCCACCACGGTGGGCGTTCAGCCCCAGCATTTT. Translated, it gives CATTVGVQPQHF.